Each of the 32 T cell receptor beta chains below was sequenced from the same sample in a study of radiotherapy plus CTLA-4 blockade in lung cancer. Data came from immunoSEQ multiplex PCR; TCRdb stores just in-frame clones and leaves some out. This table holds some 64,000 clones, about 72% found once. The sample here was peripheral blood, taken from a patient treated with radiotherapy plus ipilimumab. All receptors come from a human donor with non-small cell lung cancer who had a complete response to radiotherapy plus ipilimumab.

CDR3 amino acids: CASSPRVPGNTIYF. The CDR3 coding sequence is TGTGCCAGCAGCCCCAGGGTCCCCGGAAACACCATATATTTT. V is TRBV14 and J is TRBJ1-3; D possibly corresponds to TRBD1 (5 bases). Germline V gene lookup returns CDR1 SGHDN and CDR2 FVKESK. CDR3 length: 14 residues. Trimming took 4 bases from V and 4 from J, leaving 11 bases between them.

This chain links TRBV30 with TRBJ1-1, with 7 nucleotides matching TRBD1. CDR3 length: 14 residues. Germline trimming cut 1 base from V and 0 bases from J; bases unmatched to any gene: 2. Germline assignment: CDR1 GTSNPN and CDR2 SVGIG (reference sequence). CDR3 sequence (DNA): TGTGCCTGGAGTGAGACAGGGCTGAACACTGAAGCTTTCTTT. Translation: CAWSETGLNTEAFF.

The CDR3 region has the DNA TGTGCCAGCAGCTCAGGCCTGGATAGCGAGCTGTCGGGGGAGCTGTTTTTT. Translation: CASSSGLDSELSGELFF. V gene TRBV7-8 combines with J gene TRBJ2-2, with a possible D match to TRBD2 (5 bases). The germline V gene has CDR1 SGHVS and CDR2 FQNEAQ. The CDR3 length is 17 residues. Trimming left V 4 bases short and J 8 bases short, with 23 bases between.

The rearrangement links TRBV10-3 to TRBJ2-1; D gene uncertain. CDR3 length: 15 amino acids. V was shortened by 0 bases and J by 7 bases, with 13 bases between the two germline ends. The germline CDR1 and CDR2 sequences are ENHRY and SYGVKD. CDR3 in DNA: TGTGCCATCAGTGAGTCGAAGGGCCAGAAGAATGAGCAGTTCTTC. Translation: CAISESKGQKNEQFF.

The V gene is TRBV15, the J gene TRBJ1-2, with a weak D call TRBD1 (6 bases). The CDR3 has 14 residues. CDR1 is LNHNV and CDR2 is YYDKDF in the germline V gene (reference sequence). V was cut by 0 bases and J by 7 bases, with 12 bases left in between. The CDR3 spells CATSRDKGGGGYTF. CDR3 sequence (DNA): TGTGCCACCAGCAGAGATAAAGGGGGGGGTGGCTACACCTTC. Complete variable domain (other parts from reference TRBV15 and TRBJ1-2): DAMVIQNPRYQVTQFGKPVTLSCSQTLNHNVMYWYQQKSSQAPKLLFHYYDKDFNNEADTPDNFQSRRPNTSFCFLDIRSPGLGDTAMYLCATSRDKGGGGYTFGSGTRLTVV.

This chain joins TRBV5-1 and TRBJ2-1, with 10 bases aligning to TRBD2. Germline V CDR1 and CDR2: SGHRS, YFSETQ. CDR3 length: 15 amino acids. The V and J ends lost 5 bases and 7 bases, in that order; junction bases with no gene match: 9. The CDR3 DNA reads as TGCGCCAGCAGACTAATAGCGGGAGGAGGGAATGAGCAGTTCTTC. The encoded protein is CASRLIAGGGNEQFF.

V is TRBV9 and J is TRBJ2-4, with a tentative D call TRBD1 (5 bases). In germline, CDR1 is SGDLS, CDR2 YYNGEE. This CDR3 has 17 amino acids. The V end lost 0 bases, the J end lost 3 bases, and 16 bases lay between the germline ends. CDR3 sequence (DNA): TGTGCCAGCAGCGTAGGCCTGTGGGGCGCAGGCAAAAACATTCAGTACTTC. As protein: CASSVGLWGAGKNIQYF.

V and J are TRBV2 and TRBJ2-5; 7 nucleotides match TRBD2. Germline assignment: CDR1 SNHLY and CDR2 FYNNEI. This CDR3 contains 15 residues. V was pared by 6 bases and J by 7 bases, with 14 bases of the junction left unmatched. Here the CDR3 reads CASSPPLADTATQYF. The CDR3 nucleotides are TGTGCCAGCAGCCCCCCGCTAGCGGACACTGCGACCCAGTACTTC.

The V call is TRBV2, the J call TRBJ1-1; D call uncertain. The CDR3 length is 15 residues. From germline, CDR1 is SNHLY and CDR2 FYNNEI. V dropped 0 bases and J dropped 5 bases, with 13 bases sitting between them. The CDR3 loop is CASSEAERHVTEAFF. CDR3 nucleotides: TGTGCCAGCAGTGAAGCCGAAAGGCATGTGACTGAAGCTTTCTTT.

This sequence joins TRBV11-3 and TRBJ2-3, with a tentative D call TRBD1 (6 bases). The V gene lost 3 bases and the J gene lost 2 bases, with 12 bases spanning the gap. The CDR3 runs to 15 residues. The germline gives CDR1 SGHNT, CDR2 YENEEA. The CDR3 nucleotides are TGTGCCAGCAGCTTCGCAGGGGCCTACACAGATACGCAGTATTTT. It is translated as CASSFAGAYTDTQYF.

V and J are TRBV18 and TRBJ1-1, with D tentatively TRBD1 (6 bases). The germline V gene encodes CDR1 KGHSH and CDR2 LQKENI. The CDR3 length is 14 residues. Between the trimmed V and J ends, which lost 2 bases and 1 base, there was a span of 8 bases. For the CDR3, the DNA is TGTGCCAGCTCACCAAAGGGGGGGAACACTGAAGCTTTCTTT. Translation: CASSPKGGNTEAFF.

This chain's CDR3 is CASRPSGNYEQYV. The CDR3 coding sequence is TGTGCCAGCAGACCTTCCGGGAACTACGAGCAGTACGTC. The chain uses TRBV7-9 and TRBJ2-7; a weak D match, TRBD2 (5 bases). The CDR3 has 13 residues. From germline, CDR1 is SEHNR and CDR2 FQNEAQ (reference sequence). Deletions cut 6 bases from V and 3 bases from J, with 12 bases between.

V usage is TRBV6-5 and J usage is TRBJ2-1, with 14 bases lining up with TRBD2. CDR1 and CDR2 from the germline V gene are MNHEY and SVGAGI. With 7 bases clipped from V and 4 bases from J, the junction kept 3 bases outside the gene matches. The CDR3 contains 15 residues. The CDR3 coding sequence is TGTGCCAGCACCAGGACTAGCGGGGGGTACAATGAGCAGTTCTTC. Translating gives CASTRTSGGYNEQFF.

The genes are TRBV27 and TRBJ2-5, with D perhaps matching TRBD1 or TRBD2 (5 bases each). CDR3 length: 16 amino acids. Germline lookup yields CDR1 MNHEY and CDR2 SMNVEV (reference sequence). Trimming took off 1 base at V and 3 bases at J, with 15 bases between the two ends. Here the CDR3 DNA reads TGTGCCAGCAGTTTATACCCCGGGACGGATAAAGAGACCCAGTACTTC. Translating it yields CASSLYPGTDKETQYF.

This clone was detected only a few times. The chain joins TRBV4-3 to TRBJ2-7; D may be TRBD1 or TRBD2 (5 bases each). The CDR3 extends over 15 amino acids. The germline V gene encodes CDR1 LGHNA and CDR2 YSLEER. V was clipped by 1 base and J by 0 bases, with 10 bases between them. The CDR3 sequence is CASSQVPGSSYEQYF. The CDR3 DNA follows: TGCGCCAGCAGCCAAGTTCCAGGGAGCTCCTACGAGCAGTACTTC.

The V call is TRBV5-4, the J call TRBJ2-1; 14 bases are shared with TRBD2. V shed 4 bases, J shed 8 bases, and the junction held 11 bases outside the gene matches. Germline V gene lookup returns CDR1 SGHNT and CDR2 YYREEE (reference sequence). The CDR3 totals 17 residues. CDR3 protein: CASSAGTSGGYSHEQFF. CDR3 DNA: TGTGCCAGCAGCGCCGGGACTAGCGGGGGTTATTCCCATGAGCAGTTCTTC. Full variable domain (rest looked up from reference TRBV5-4 and TRBJ2-1): ETGVTQSPTHLIKTRGQQVTLRCSSQSGHNTVSWYQQALGQGPQFIFQYYREEENGRGNFPPRFSGLQFPNYSSELNVNALELDDSALYLCASSAGTSGGYSHEQFFGPGTRLTVL.

The chain uses TRBV10-3 and TRBJ2-2; 9 bases align to TRBD1. This CDR3 has 17 residues. From germline, CDR1 is ENHRY and CDR2 SYGVKD. The V and J ends lost 5 bases and 6 bases, in that order; junction bases with no gene match: 13. The CDR3 DNA sequence: TGTGCCATCAGTAGAAATCCGGGACAGGGAAGGGCCGGGGAGCTGTTTTTT. It specifies CAISRNPGQGRAGELFF.

The rearrangement uses TRBV6-5 and TRBJ1-1, with TRBD1 matching over 7 bases. Germline-derived CDR1 and CDR2 are MNHEY and SVGAGI. J lost 7 bases, V lost 6 bases, and 11 bases had no gene match. CDR3 length equals 14 residues. The CDR3 DNA reads as TGTGCCAGCAGGTTTAAACAGGGGAACCATGAAGCTTTCTTT. Translating it yields CASRFKQGNHEAFF.

This chain links TRBV30 with TRBJ2-2; 7 bases align to TRBD1. CDR1 GTSNPN and CDR2 SVGIG come from the germline V gene (reference sequence). After removal of 2 bases from V and 2 bases from J, the junction contained 5 bases not matched to a gene. The CDR3 has 15 residues. The DNA for the CDR3 is TGTGCCTGGAGTTCGGGACAGTTAAACACCGGGGAGCTGTTTTTT. The encoded protein is CAWSSGQLNTGELFF.

This chain links TRBV19 with TRBJ1-1; no reliable D call. Germline CDR1 and CDR2: LNHDA and SQIVND (reference sequence). The CDR3 consists of 12 residues. Trimming cost V 5 bases and J 7 bases, with 11 bases left between them. CDR3 in amino acids: CASSWVGGEAFF. The CDR3 region has the DNA TGTGCCAGTAGTTGGGTTGGTGGTGAAGCTTTCTTT. Based on the CDR3 plus reference TRBV19 and TRBJ1-1, the full variable domain is DGGITQSPKYLFRKEGQNVTLSCEQNLNHDAMYWYRQDPGQGLRLIYYSQIVNDFQKGDIAEGYSVSREKKESFPLTVTSAQKNPTAFYLCASSWVGGEAFFGQGTRLTVV.

The V gene is TRBV2, the J gene TRBJ1-4; D ambiguous. The V gene lost 6 bases and the J gene lost 8 bases, with 10 bases spanning the gap. There are 12 residues in the CDR3. Germline CDR1 and CDR2: SNHLY and FYNNEI. CDR3 residues: CASRSVGEKLFF. Here the CDR3 DNA reads TGTGCCAGCAGGTCTGTGGGAGAAAAACTGTTTTTT.

V gene TRBV7-2 combines with J gene TRBJ1-2, with 10 bases matching TRBD1. Germline lookup yields CDR1 SGHTA and CDR2 FQGNSA. The CDR3 consists of 14 residues. J lost 6 bases, V lost 4 bases, and 5 bases had no gene match. The CDR3 reads CASSSTGGLNGYTF. The CDR3, as DNA: TGTGCCAGCAGCTCGACAGGGGGCCTCAATGGCTACACCTTC.

In this sample, this clone turned up a few times. The chain joins TRBV6-1 to TRBJ1-1, with D unresolved. This CDR3 has 8 amino acids. Trimming cost V 0 bases and J 13 bases, with 0 bases left between them. Per germline, CDR1 MNHNS and CDR2 SASEGT. Here the CDR3 reads CASSEAFF. Here the CDR3 DNA reads TGTGCCAGCAGTGAAGCTTTCTTT.

The rearrangement uses TRBV7-2 and TRBJ1-1; D is undetermined. The CDR3 length is 14 residues. The germline gives CDR1 SGHTA, CDR2 FQGNSA. V lost 1 base, J lost 8 bases, and 14 bases lay in between. The CDR3: CASSLGPASDEAFF. DNA of the CDR3: TGTGCCAGCAGCTTAGGCCCGGCTTCGGACGAAGCTTTCTTT.

J is TRBJ1-1 and V is TRBV7-6; no clear D gene. Trimming removed 5 bases from V and 4 bases from J, with 17 bases in between. Germline CDR1 and CDR2: SGHVS and FNYEAQ. CDR3 length: 15 residues. CDR3 in amino acids: CASSQDGSRGTEAFF. CDR3 bases: TGTGCCAGCAGCCAGGATGGCAGCCGGGGCACTGAAGCTTTCTTT.

J is TRBJ2-2 and V is TRBV7-2; maybe TRBD2 (5 bases). CDR3 length equals 16 residues. Trimming shortened V by 2 bases and J by 8 bases, and 18 bases separated the two germline ends. Germline CDR1 SGHTA, CDR2 FQGNSA. CDR3 region: CASSLRSGIGPGELFF. CDR3 in DNA: TGTGCCAGCAGCTTAAGGAGCGGAATTGGCCCTGGGGAGCTGTTTTTT.

The rearrangement uses TRBV12-5 and TRBJ1-5, with D uncertain. CDR1 and CDR2 from the germline V gene are LGHNT and FRNRAP. The CDR3 spans 12 residues. The ends were cut back, 3 bases at V and 5 bases at J, with 5 bases in the middle. This chain's CDR3 is CASGFSDQPQHF. The CDR3 DNA reads as TGTGCTAGTGGTTTTTCGGATCAGCCCCAGCATTTT.

The chain has TRBV6-5 and TRBJ1-4; TRBD1 matches at 7 bases. V lost 5 bases, J lost 2 bases, and 5 bases stayed unmatched. CDR3 size: 15 residues. From germline, CDR1 is MNHEY and CDR2 SVGAGI. This CDR3 reads CASSTQGDTNEKLFF. The CDR3 region has the DNA TGTGCCAGCAGTACCCAGGGGGATACTAATGAAAAACTGTTTTTT.

The chain links TRBV2 to TRBJ1-1; D might be TRBD1 (6 bases). The CDR3 extends over 12 amino acids. CDR1 and CDR2 from the germline V gene are SNHLY and FYNNEI. Trimming removed 0 bases from V and 8 bases from J, with 7 bases in between. For the CDR3, the DNA is TGTGCCAGCAGTGAAGCCCAGGGGGAAGCTTTCTTT. The encoded protein is CASSEAQGEAFF.

The chain combines TRBV4-3 with TRBJ1-2; D not certain. Trimming took 0 bases from V and 4 from J, leaving 15 bases between them. Germline V lookup: CDR1 LGHNA, CDR2 YSLEER. The CDR3 is made up of 16 amino acids. The CDR3 here is CASSQDRGTSLYGYTF. The CDR3 DNA reads TGCGCCAGCAGCCAAGATCGAGGAACTTCTCTCTATGGCTACACCTTC.

CDR3 residues: CASSLLGQGGDTQYF. The CDR3 DNA reads TGCGCCAGCAGCCTCCTCGGACAGGGAGGAGATACGCAGTATTTT. The V gene is TRBV5-1, the J gene TRBJ2-3; 8 nucleotides line up with TRBD1. The junction had 9 bases not matched to a gene; V was cut back by 4 bases and J by 5 bases. The CDR3 contains 15 residues. Germline CDR1 is SGHRS and CDR2 is YFSETQ.

This clone was recorded once. The rearrangement links TRBV11-3 to TRBJ2-2, with 7 bases fitting TRBD1. CDR3 length: 17 residues. V was clipped by 5 bases and J by 2 bases; unmatched bases: 11. From germline, CDR1 is SGHNT and CDR2 YENEEA. CDR3 coding DNA: TGTGCCAGCAGCCAAATTTCCGGGACAGTTAACACCGGGGAGCTGTTTTTT. Translation: CASSQISGTVNTGELFF. The full variable domain, its missing parts supplied by reference TRBV11-3 and TRBJ2-2, is EAGVVQSPRYKIIEKKQPVAFWCNPISGHNTLYWYLQNLGQGPELLIRYENEEAVDDSQLPKDRFSAERLKGVDSTLKIQPAELGDSAVYLCASSQISGTVNTGELFFGEGSRLTVL.